The 28 T cell receptor beta chains below were found in one sample sequenced in a study of cytomegalovirus exposure and HLA in healthy donors. The PCR was carried out with 60 Vbeta primers and 13 Jbeta primers. Method: immunoSEQ multiplex PCR; TCRdb's copy keeps in-frame clones and lacks some. Of about 140,000 clones listed, 75% to 85% are singletons. Sequencing used PBMCs. These receptors were obtained from a man between 45 and 60 years old in good health and CMV-seronegative.

The V and J genes are TRBV11-2 and TRBJ2-7, with a weak D call TRBD2 (6 bases). Trimming removed 5 bases from V and 3 bases from J, with 20 bases in between. The CDR3 length is 16 residues. Per the germline V gene, CDR1 is SGHAT and CDR2 is FQNNGV. CDR3 sequence reads: CASSERRPGLFYEQYF. DNA of the CDR3: TGTGCCAGCAGCGAAAGAAGACCGGGACTCTTCTACGAGCAGTACTTC.

Concerning this clone itself: The junction shows a germline mismatch at one end, possibly a read error. The chain couples TRBV7-9 to TRBJ2-7; D perhaps matches TRBD1 (6 bases). This CDR3 comprises 12 residues. The V gene's germline CDR1 is SEHNR and CDR2 FQNEAQ (reference sequence). This CDR3 is CSSSLEQGKQYF. As DNA, the CDR3 is TGTTCCAGCAGCTTAGAACAGGGAAAGCAGTACTTC.

V and J are TRBV11-2 and TRBJ2-7, with D possibly being TRBD1 (5 bases). Germline lookup yields CDR1 SGHAT and CDR2 FQNNGV. CDR3 length: 12 residues. The V end was cut by 5 bases, the J end by 10 bases, with 15 bases between. CDR3 DNA sequence: TGTGCCAGCAGCCTCCCAGGGCTACAACAGTACTTC. Its translation is CASSLPGLQQYF.

Notes on this clone: Other DNA sequences in this sample translate to the same CDR3. The V call is TRBV9, the J call TRBJ2-2; 8 bases map to TRBD2. The CDR3 contains 16 residues. Germline V gene lookup returns CDR1 SGDLS and CDR2 YYNGEE. The V gene end was trimmed by 0 bases and the J gene end by 4 bases; junction bases not matched to a gene: 5. CDR3 DNA: TGTGCCAGCAGCGTAGCTGGTACTAGCGGCACCGGGGAGCTGTTTTTT. This translates into CASSVAGTSGTGELFF.

V is TRBV5-4 and J is TRBJ2-1, with 11 nucleotides matching TRBD2. Per the germline V gene, CDR1 is SGHNT and CDR2 is YYREEE (reference sequence). Losses at the gene ends were 7 bases for V and 5 bases for J; bases not matched to a gene: 2. The CDR3 has 13 residues. The CDR3 here is CASGLAGHNEQFF. The CDR3 nucleotides are TGTGCCAGCGGACTAGCGGGTCACAATGAGCAGTTCTTC.

This clone has a handful of counts. This sequence joins TRBV19 and TRBJ1-3; 9 bases are shared with TRBD1. Per germline, CDR1 LNHDA and CDR2 SQIVND (reference sequence). V dropped 5 bases and J dropped 10; count of bases not matched to a gene: 9. This CDR3 has 14 residues. The CDR3, as DNA: TGTGCCAGTAGTGGACAGGGGCCGTTCGAGACCATATATTTT. Its translation is CASSGQGPFETIYF.

This chain links TRBV6-1 with TRBJ2-1, with D possibly matching TRBD2 (6 bases). The V gene lost 8 bases and the J gene lost 6 bases, with 14 bases spanning the gap. The CDR3 contains 13 residues. CDR1 MNHNS and CDR2 SASEGT come from the germline V gene. The DNA of the CDR3 is TGTGCCAGCGGGGGGAAAGACCCCAATGAGCAGTTCTTC. Translated, it gives CASGGKDPNEQFF.

With respect to this clone: Other DNA sequences in the sample encode the same CDR3. The V and J genes are TRBV5-1 and TRBJ2-5; 12 positions agree with TRBD2. Trimming removed 2 bases from V and 1 base from J; junction bases left unmatched: 3. This CDR3 is built from 16 residues. The germline V gene has CDR1 SGHRS and CDR2 YFSETQ. Here the CDR3 reads CASSLGLAGTQETQYF. CDR3 bases: TGCGCCAGCAGCTTAGGACTAGCGGGGACCCAAGAGACCCAGTACTTC.

The chain couples TRBV7-3 to TRBJ1-2; the D gene is possibly TRBD1 (6 bases). This CDR3 region has 14 residues. Trimming stripped 8 bases from V and 2 bases from J, with 15 bases between. The germline gives CDR1 SGHTA, CDR2 FQGTGA. As DNA, the CDR3 is TGTGCCAGCGGTGGACGGGACATCAACTATGGCTACACCTTC. This sequence encodes CASGGRDINYGYTF.

CDR3 in amino acids: CASGLGDSLYQPQHF. DNA for the CDR3: TGTGCTAGTGGTTTGGGGGACAGTTTATATCAGCCCCAGCATTTT. The chain carries TRBV12-5 and TRBJ1-5, with 7 bases that match TRBD1. The CDR3 is made up of 15 amino acids. The germline CDR1 and CDR2 sequences are LGHNT and FRNRAP. V dropped 1 base and J dropped 5; count of bases not matched to a gene: 5.

On this clone itself: Different DNA sequences within this sample yield the same CDR3. The chain couples TRBV4-1 to TRBJ2-1, with 14 bases fitting TRBD2. V dropped 3 bases and J dropped 7; count of bases not matched to a gene: 5. Germline V gene sequence: CDR1 MGHRA, CDR2 YSYEKL. CDR3 length: 16 amino acids. Here the CDR3 DNA reads TGCGCCAGCAGCCAGGGGACTAGCGGGAGAACGAATGAGCAGTTCTTC. Translation gives CASSQGTSGRTNEQFF.

The J gene is TRBJ1-6, the V gene TRBV9; 7 bases line up with TRBD1. Per the germline V gene, CDR1 is SGDLS and CDR2 is YYNGEE. CDR3 length: 15 residues. V was clipped by 4 bases and J by 5 bases; unmatched bases: 6. In DNA form, the CDR3 reads TGTGCCAGCAGCTTGAATCAGGGGGATAATTCACCCCTCCACTTT. Protein product: CASSLNQGDNSPLHF. Complete variable domain (other parts from reference TRBV9 and TRBJ1-6): DSGVTQTPKHLITATGQRVTLRCSPRSGDLSVYWYQQSLDQGLQFLIQYYNGEERAKGNILERFSAQQFPDLHSELNLSSLELGDSALYFCASSLNQGDNSPLHFGNGTRLTVT.

This chain links TRBV2 with TRBJ1-5; 10 positions agree with TRBD1. There are 15 residues in the CDR3. V was pared by 5 bases and J by 7 bases, with 8 bases of the junction left unmatched. Germline V lookup: CDR1 SNHLY, CDR2 FYNNEI. The CDR3 region has the DNA TGTGCCAGCAGTCCGGGACAGGGGATCGGACAGCCCCAGCATTTT. Translating it yields CASSPGQGIGQPQHF.

On this clone itself: This sample includes further DNA sequences coding for the same CDR3. CDR3 sequence: CASSLGQVNTEAFF. The CDR3 DNA reads as TGTGCCAGCAGCCTGGGACAGGTGAACACTGAAGCTTTCTTT. J is TRBJ1-1 and V is TRBV7-9; 8 nucleotides line up with TRBD1. Germline V CDR1 and CDR2: SEHNR, FQNEAQ (reference sequence). The CDR3 has 14 residues. The ends lost 5 bases at V and 0 bases at J; junction bases unmatched: 2.

This sequence joins TRBV5-8 and TRBJ1-5, with 9 bases that match TRBD1. CDR1 is SGHTS and CDR2 is YDEGEE in the germline V gene. Losses at the gene ends were 0 bases for V and 5 bases for J; bases not matched to a gene: 0. This CDR3 is 14 amino acids long. This CDR3 is CASSLGTGDQPQHF. CDR3 DNA: TGTGCCAGCAGCTTGGGGACAGGGGATCAGCCCCAGCATTTT.

The chain carries TRBV6-1 and TRBJ2-7; D is undetermined. CDR1 and CDR2 (germline): MNHNS, SASEGT. CDR3 length: 12 residues. V was trimmed by 2 bases and J by 2 bases, leaving 4 bases between them. The CDR3 DNA follows: TGTGCCAGCAGTGAATTCACCTACGAGCAGTACTTC. Amino acid sequence: CASSEFTYEQYF.

J is TRBJ2-7 and V is TRBV5-1; 7 positions match TRBD1. The CDR3 length is 14 residues. Trimming took 0 bases from V and 4 from J; bases not matched to a gene: 4. Germline CDR1 reads SGHRS; CDR2 reads YFSETQ. CDR3 nucleotides: TGCGCCAGCAGCTTGGACGGGACAGAATACGAGCAGTACTTC. Translation gives CASSLDGTEYEQYF.

The CDR3 protein is CASRERGETQYF. The CDR3 nucleotides read TGTGCCAGCAGAGAGCGGGGGGAGACCCAGTACTTC. V usage is TRBV11-3 and J usage is TRBJ2-5; 8 bases align to TRBD2. CDR3 length: 12 residues. Germline loops: CDR1 SGHNT, CDR2 YENEEA. With 6 bases clipped from V and 5 bases from J, the junction kept 2 bases outside the gene matches.

The chain links TRBV27 to TRBJ2-5, with D perhaps TRBD2 (6 bases). V lost 6 bases, J lost 5 bases, and 10 bases lay in between. CDR3 size: 12 residues. Germline CDR1 is MNHEY and CDR2 is SMNVEV (reference sequence). The chain's CDR3 is CASRGAGETQYF. The CDR3 coding sequence is TGTGCCAGCAGGGGAGCGGGCGAGACCCAGTACTTC.

This clone was seen once. The sample has other DNA sequences that encode this CDR3 too. This chain connects TRBV7-9 to TRBJ1-4, with D perhaps TRBD1 (5 bases). This CDR3 has 14 residues. Trimming stripped 3 bases from V and 4 bases from J, with 9 bases between. CDR1 SEHNR and CDR2 FQNEAQ come from the germline V gene (reference sequence). The CDR3 sequence is CASSLGRDNEKLFF. The DNA of the CDR3 is TGTGCCAGCAGCTTGGGCAGGGATAATGAAAAACTGTTTTTT.

This chain connects TRBV5-1 to TRBJ1-1; 9 bases match TRBD1. CDR1 is SGHRS, CDR2 YFSETQ, per germline. The CDR3 consists of 14 residues. J lost 4 bases, V lost 4 bases, and 5 bases had no gene match. The CDR3 loop is CASSGGTGRTEAFF. The CDR3 DNA reads as TGCGCCAGCAGCGGGGGGACAGGGCGCACTGAAGCTTTCTTT.

This CDR3 reads CSAPKGDRDSLNNSPLHF. DNA for the CDR3: TGCAGCGCTCCTAAGGGGGATAGGGACAGCCTTAATAATTCACCCCTCCACTTT. V is TRBV29-1 and J is TRBJ1-6; 7 bases are a match to TRBD1. CDR3 length: 18 residues. J gave up 5 bases and V 7 bases, and 20 bases lay outside the gene matches. Germline CDR1 and CDR2: SQVTM and ANQGSEA. Looking up the rest from reference TRBV29-1 and TRBJ1-6 gives the full variable domain: SAVISQKPSRDICQRGTSLTIQCQVDSQVTMMFWYRQQPGQSLTLIATANQGSEATYESGFVIDKFPISRPNLTFSTLTVSNMSPEDSSIYLCSAPKGDRDSLNNSPLHFGNGTRLTVT.

This clone showed up just once. V usage is TRBV4-1 and J usage is TRBJ1-1; D not certain. V lost 1 base and J 5 bases, leaving 8 bases between the germline ends. This CDR3 has 13 amino acids. Germline-derived CDR1 and CDR2 are MGHRA and YSYEKL. The CDR3 region has the DNA TGCGCCAGCAGCCAAGGCGCGGGTACTGAAGCTTTCTTT. This codes for CASSQGAGTEAFF.

The CDR3 region has the DNA TGTGCCAGCAGCGTCCGGACTAGCGACGAGCAGTACTTC. Translated, it gives CASSVRTSDEQYF. V usage is TRBV7-9 and J usage is TRBJ2-7; 9 positions agree with TRBD2. Trimming at V came to 5 bases and at J to 5 bases, leaving 4 bases not matched to a gene. The CDR3 covers 13 residues. Germline loops: CDR1 SEHNR, CDR2 FQNEAQ (reference sequence).

In the case of this clone: The junction shows a germline mismatch at one end, possibly a read error. The gene calls are TRBV5-4 and TRBJ2-7, with TRBD2 as a possible D gene (6 bases). CDR3 size: 15 residues. CDR1 and CDR2 (germline): SGHNT, YYREEE (reference sequence). CDR3 sequence: CASSSRLGDSHEQYF. Written as DNA, the CDR3 is TGTGCCAGCAGCTCAAGGTTGGGGGACTCCCACGAGCAGTACTTC.

Only a few counts were recorded for this clone. This rearrangement joins TRBV2 to TRBJ1-5, with D maybe TRBD1 (6 bases). The CDR3 is 14 amino acids. The germline V gene encodes CDR1 SNHLY and CDR2 FYNNEI. Deletions cut 11 bases from V and 0 bases from J, with 14 bases between. The CDR3 reads CAFRTDHSNQPQHF. CDR3 nucleotides: TGTGCCTTCCGGACAGACCATAGCAATCAGCCCCAGCATTTT. Full variable domain (remainder filled in from reference TRBV2 and TRBJ1-5): EPEVTQTPSHQVTQMGQEVILRCVPISNHLYFYWYRQILGQKVEFLVSFYNNEISEKSEIFDDQFSVERPDGSNFTLKIRSTKLEDSAMYFCAFRTDHSNQPQHFGDGTRLSIL.

V usage is TRBV25-1 and J usage is TRBJ1-1, with D perhaps TRBD1 (6 bases). Per germline, CDR1 MGHDK and CDR2 SYGVNS. The V gene lost 8 bases and the J gene lost 11 bases, with 15 bases spanning the gap. The CDR3 is 11 residues long. The chain's CDR3 is CASGDTCGAFF. CDR3 nucleotide sequence: TGTGCCAGCGGGGACACCTGTGGGGCTTTCTTT.

V usage is TRBV29-1 and J usage is TRBJ1-2; 7 positions match TRBD1. Trimming cost V 3 bases and J 5 bases; bases outside gene matches: 9. CDR3 length: 14 amino acids. Per germline, CDR1 SQVTM and CDR2 ANQGSEA. DNA of the CDR3: TGCAGCGTTGAGGGGACAGTTGAGCCTTATGGCTACACCTTC. Its protein product is CSVEGTVEPYGYTF.